This TCR beta chain emerged from a study of early T cells in non-severe SARS-CoV-2 infection. Study-wide background: Chains from this unsorted whole-blood bulk RNA could not be paired.

Study-wide results and caveats: VDJdb matches were skewed toward anti-spike CD8 T cell responses.

The table lists this clonotype with many counts. As yet, its antigen is unknown. Molecules of cDNA were individually given unique molecular identifiers that were attached to them. MiXCR, run by TCRdb on the 5' RACE reads, gives a single entry per CDR3 protein. The repertoire has 32,000 or so distinct CDR3 sequences, roughly 9.3% of them found once; the top ten carry about 13%. The CDR3 consists of 16 residues. The V gene's germline CDR1 is LGHDT and CDR2 YNNKEL (reference sequence). With 5 bases clipped from V and 3 bases from J, the junction kept 4 bases outside the gene matches. The chain recombines TRBV3-1 with TRBJ2-1; TRBD2 matches at 13 bases. The sequenced sample consisted of whole blood. This clonotype originated in an adult who was a healthcare worker with PCR-confirmed SARS-CoV-2 infection or an uninfected control (not recorded which). DNA for the CDR3: TGTGCCAGCAGCTCCCGACTAGCGGGGGGCTACAATGAGCAGTTCTTC. It encodes CASSSRLAGGYNEQFF.